This TCR beta chain was captured by sequencing in a study of beta chain features in type 1 diabetes. General study findings and limits: Among type 1 diabetes patients, VDJ junctions had fewer insertions and more deletions. cDNA-based reads could over-represent cells with high TCR expression.

As to this clone: Antigen unknown.

CDR1 SGHAT and CDR2 FQDESV come from the germline V gene (reference sequence). This CDR3 spans 16 amino acids. The V and J ends lost 0 bases and 6 bases, in that order; junction bases with no gene match: 7. Isolated RNA was reverse transcribed in full, so expressed TCRB transcripts were sequenced. Method: immunoSEQ multiplex PCR; TCRdb's copy keeps in-frame clones and lacks some. The table includes around 300,000 clones, 12% to 15% detected once. Sequences were obtained from central memory CD4+ T cells from blood. The genes are TRBV11-1 and TRBJ2-1, with 8 bases matching TRBD2. The sequence came from a young man in good health. CDR3 in DNA: TGTGCCAGCAGCTTAGCCGGGACTAGGCAAGTCAATGAGCAGTTCTTC. As protein: CASSLAGTRQVNEQFF.